This entry concerns a single T cell receptor beta chain. As yet, its antigen is unknown. As to treatment: oral pan-JAK inhibitor, 5-10 mg twice daily. Following extraction, RNA underwent reverse transcription to cDNA, which served as the sequencing template. Data came from immunoSEQ multiplex PCR; TCRdb stores just in-frame clones and leaves some out. Among a few hundred thousand clones, less than 50% were seen once, and the ten largest hold roughly 2.6%. This specimen comes from a study of CD8+ T cells in alopecia areata. Study at large: Treated patients were scored for severity by percent of scalp affected.

Findings and limits, study-wide: Having just one nonresponder leaves the connection between baseline CD8+ expansion and response unresolved. Scalp clonality, along with expanded CD8+ clones among the top 100, was significantly decreased by tofacitinib.

V dropped 5 bases and J dropped 8; count of bases not matched to a gene: 24. The CDR3 is 19 residues long. From germline, CDR1 is SGHTA and CDR2 FQGTGA. This sample comprised CD4+ T cells sorted from blood, obtained at approximately week 37, from a patient treated with tofacitinib. The gene calls are TRBV7-3 and TRBJ2-1; TRBD2 aligns across 7 bases. This sequence originates from a human donor with alopecia areata. The CDR3 region has the DNA TGTGCCAGCAGCCATCGACATGACGGTAGTGGGAGGGCCTCGGATGAGCAGTTCTTC. Translating it yields CASSHRHDGSGRASDEQFF.